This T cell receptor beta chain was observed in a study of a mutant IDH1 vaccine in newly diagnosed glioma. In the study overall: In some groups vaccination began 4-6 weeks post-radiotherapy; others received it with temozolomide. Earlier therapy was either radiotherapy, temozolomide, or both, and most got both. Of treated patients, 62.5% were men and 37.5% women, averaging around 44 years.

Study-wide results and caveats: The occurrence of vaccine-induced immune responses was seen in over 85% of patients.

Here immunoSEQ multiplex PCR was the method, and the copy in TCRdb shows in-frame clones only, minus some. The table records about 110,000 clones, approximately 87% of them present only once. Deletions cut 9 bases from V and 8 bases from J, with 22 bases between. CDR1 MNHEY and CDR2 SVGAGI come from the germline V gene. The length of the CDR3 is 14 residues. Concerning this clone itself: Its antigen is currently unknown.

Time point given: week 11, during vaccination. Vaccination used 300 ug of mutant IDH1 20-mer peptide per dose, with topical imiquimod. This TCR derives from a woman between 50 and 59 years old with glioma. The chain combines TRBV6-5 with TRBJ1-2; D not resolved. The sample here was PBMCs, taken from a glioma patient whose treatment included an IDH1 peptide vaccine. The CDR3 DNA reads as TGTGCCAGTCGCGAGGGCCGGCGTTTTGGGGGCTACACCTTC. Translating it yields CASREGRRFGGYTF.